Presented here are 8 T cell receptor beta chains from one specimen sequenced in a study of memory B cells and T cells in multiple sclerosis. TCRdb keeps only in-frame clones here, not all; method: immunoSEQ multiplex PCR. The repertoire consists of approximately 47,000 clones, with approximately 80% occurring once and the leading ten covering roughly 1.1%. Separate sequencing covered autoproliferating (CFSE-dim) and non-proliferating (CFSE-high) T cells from stimulus-free culture. Over 4.5x10^7 CFSE-labeled PBMCs were cultured around seven days unstimulated, then replicate wells were pooled. No antigen has been assigned to these receptors. Material for sequencing was PBMCs from blood kept in culture. All receptors come from a human donor with multiple sclerosis.

This chain joins TRBV15 and TRBJ1-5, with D maybe TRBD1 (6 bases). Germline V CDR1 and CDR2: LNHNV, YYDKDF (reference sequence). The CDR3 length is 18 residues. The V end was cut by 1 base, the J end by 0 bases, with 16 bases between. The CDR3 reads CATSRGPRRTDSNQPQHF. The CDR3 DNA sequence: TGTGCCACCAGCAGAGGGCCCCGTCGGACAGATAGCAATCAGCCCCAGCATTTT. Supplemented by reference TRBV15 and TRBJ1-5, the full variable domain reads DAMVIQNPRYQVTQFGKPVTLSCSQTLNHNVMYWYQQKSSQAPKLLFHYYDKDFNNEADTPDNFQSRRPNTSFCFLDIRSPGLGDTAMYLCATSRGPRRTDSNQPQHFGDGTRLSIL.

This clone was detected once. The CDR3 nucleotides are TGTGCCAGTAGTATAGTTAGCCGAGGGACATGGGAAGCTTTCTTT. Amino acid sequence: CASSIVSRGTWEAFF. The gene calls are TRBV19 and TRBJ1-1, with D possibly TRBD1 on 6 matching bases. V was trimmed by 1 base and J by 8 bases, leaving 17 bases between them. This CDR3 comprises 15 residues. Germline V CDR1 and CDR2: LNHDA, SQIVND (reference sequence).

The chain recombines TRBV5-3 with TRBJ1-5, with D tentatively TRBD1 (5 bases). TRBV5-3 is known as an ORF, though its function is uncertain. Trimming cost V 0 bases and J 4 bases, with 17 bases left between them. CDR3 length: 17 residues. CDR3 amino acids: CARSLDGDGFLNQPQHF. Here the CDR3 DNA reads TGTGCCAGAAGCTTGGACGGGGACGGATTCCTTAATCAGCCCCAGCATTTT.

The rearrangement links TRBV19 to TRBJ1-1; D unclear. Trimming removed 7 bases at V and 6 bases at J, with 12 bases between. The germline CDR1 and CDR2 sequences are LNHDA and SQIVND (reference sequence). CDR3 length equals 12 residues. This CDR3 is CASTSLGAEAFF. As DNA, the CDR3 is TGTGCCAGTACTAGTCTGGGTGCTGAAGCTTTCTTT. Combining the CDR3 with reference TRBV19 and TRBJ1-1 gives the whole variable domain DGGITQSPKYLFRKEGQNVTLSCEQNLNHDAMYWYRQDPGQGLRLIYYSQIVNDFQKGDIAEGYSVSREKKESFPLTVTSAQKNPTAFYLCASTSLGAEAFFGQGTRLTVV.

The chain recombines TRBV27 with TRBJ2-1, with D maybe TRBD1 (6 bases). This CDR3 spans 13 amino acids. Germline assignment: CDR1 MNHEY and CDR2 SMNVEV (reference sequence). Trimming shortened V by 2 bases and J by 4 bases, and 6 bases separated the two germline ends. The CDR3 reads CASSLDRYNEQFF. CDR3 nucleotide sequence: TGTGCCAGCAGTTTAGACAGGTACAATGAGCAGTTCTTC.

The rearrangement joins TRBV2 to TRBJ2-7; a weak D match, TRBD2 (6 bases). V was trimmed by 3 bases and J by 2 bases, leaving 14 bases between them. This CDR3 has 15 amino acids. CDR1 SNHLY and CDR2 FYNNEI come from the germline V gene. The CDR3 protein is CASSEGLGRTYEQYF. CDR3 nucleotides: TGTGCCAGCAGTGAGGGGCTAGGGAGGACCTACGAGCAGTACTTC.

V gene TRBV19 combines with J gene TRBJ1-5, with D perhaps TRBD1 (5 bases). This CDR3 is built from 13 residues. V gave up 7 bases and J gave up 0 bases, with 7 bases separating them. Germline loops: CDR1 LNHDA, CDR2 SQIVND (reference sequence). The CDR3 DNA is TGTGCCAGTAACAGGAATAGCAATCAGCCCCAGCATTTT. The encoded protein is CASNRNSNQPQHF.

This clone turned up a few times. This chain uses TRBV7-9 with TRBJ2-3; D is perhaps TRBD1 (5 bases). The CDR3 covers 16 residues. V shed 4 bases and J shed 0 bases, with 14 bases lying between them. Per germline, CDR1 SEHNR and CDR2 FQNEAQ (reference sequence). The CDR3, as DNA: TGTGCCAGCAGCTCCCAGGGTGGGTTTAGCACAGATACGCAGTATTTT. Residues: CASSSQGGFSTDTQYF.